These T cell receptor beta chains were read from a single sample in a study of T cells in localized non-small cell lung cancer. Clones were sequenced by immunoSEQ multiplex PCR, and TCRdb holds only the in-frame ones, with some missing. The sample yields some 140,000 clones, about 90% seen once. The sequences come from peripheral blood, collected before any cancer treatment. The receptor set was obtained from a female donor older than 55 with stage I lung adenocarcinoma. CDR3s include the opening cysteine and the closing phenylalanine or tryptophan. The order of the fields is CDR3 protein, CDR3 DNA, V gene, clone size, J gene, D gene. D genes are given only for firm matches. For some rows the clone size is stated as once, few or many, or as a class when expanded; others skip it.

CASSESMDTQYF TGTGCCAGCAGTGAATCGATGGATACGCAGTATTTT TRBV6-1 . TRBJ2-3 .
CASSLLGSGANVLTF TGTGCCAGCAGTTTATTAGGCTCTGGGGCCAACGTCCTGACTTTC TRBV27 . TRBJ2-6 .
CASSPRGVETQYF TGTGCCAGCAGCCCGAGAGGGGTTGAGACCCAGTACTTC TRBV5-4 . TRBJ2-5 .
CASSYSPGDIQYF TGTGCCAGCAGTTACTCCCCAGGGGACATTCAGTACTTC TRBV6-5 . TRBJ2-4 .
CASSSGQTNSSPLHF TGCGCCAGCAGCTCCGGACAGACCAACTCTTCACCCCTCCACTTT TRBV5-1 . TRBJ1-6 .
CASTKTGSNQPQHF TGTGCCAGCACCAAGACAGGGTCAAATCAGCCCCAGCATTTT TRBV2 . TRBJ1-5 TRBD1
CALSGTSGSNEQFF TGTGCCCTCTCCGGGACTAGCGGATCCAATGAGCAGTTCTTC TRBV10-3 . TRBJ2-1 TRBD2
CASSVTSGRAGGTQYF TGTGCCAGTAGTGTGACTAGCGGGAGGGCCGGGGGTACGCAGTATTTT TRBV19 . TRBJ2-3 TRBD2
CAVQRGLGGYTF TGTGCCGTTCAAAGGGGACTAGGAGGCTACACCTTC TRBV7-3 . TRBJ1-2 .
CASSPPPGLTEAFF TGTGCCAGCAGCCCCCCGCCTGGGTTAACTGAAGCTTTCTTT TRBV6-5 . TRBJ1-1 .
CASSLFKTGRQPQHF TGTGCCAGCAGTTTATTTAAGACAGGGAGGCAGCCCCAGCATTTT TRBV28 . TRBJ1-5 TRBD1
CATSRDPRGEKLFF TGTGCCACCAGCAGAGATCCAAGGGGTGAAAAACTGTTTTTT TRBV15 . TRBJ1-4 .
CASSLAGQYGYTF TGTGCCAGCAGTTTAGCGGGACAGTATGGCTACACCTTC TRBV28 . TRBJ1-2 TRBD1
CASSRRTDTQYF TGTGCCAGCAGCCGCCGGACAGATACGCAGTATTTT TRBV5-4 . TRBJ2-3 .
CASSLRPYPDTEAFF TGTGCCAGCAGTTTGCGGCCCTACCCGGACACTGAAGCTTTCTTT TRBV28 . TRBJ1-1 .
CASSFSGDQETQYF TGTGCCAGCAGCTTTTCCGGTGACCAAGAGACCCAGTACTTC TRBV7-3 once TRBJ2-5 .
CASRRDLNYGYTF TGTGCCAGTAGGAGGGACCTTAACTATGGCTACACCTTC TRBV19 . TRBJ1-2 .
CASSPPSAGEETQYF TGTGCCAGCTCACCACCGTCTGCAGGCGAAGAGACCCAGTACTTC TRBV18 . TRBJ2-5 .
CASSPGSGYTF TGTGCCAGCAGCCCGGGATCGGGCTACACCTTC TRBV14 . TRBJ1-2 .
CASSSLSGSYNEQFF TGCGCCAGCAGCTCACTTAGCGGCTCCTACAATGAGCAGTTCTTC TRBV5-1 . TRBJ2-1 .
CASSNRGANTEAFF TGTGCCAGCAGTAACAGGGGAGCGAACACTGAAGCTTTCTTT TRBV6-5 . TRBJ1-1 TRBD1
CASSRVGYEQYF TGTGCCAGCAGTAGGGTGGGGTACGAGCAGTACTTC TRBV27 once TRBJ2-7 .
CAWSAETSQYF TGTGCCTGGAGTGCTGAGACGTCGCAGTATTTT TRBV30 . TRBJ2-3 .
CASSGLVDPREQYF TGCGCCAGCAGCGGACTAGTGGACCCCCGCGAGCAGTACTTC TRBV5-1 . TRBJ2-7 TRBD2
CASSFVPPPGHYEQYF TGTGCCAGCAGTTTTGTGCCCCCCCCCGGCCACTACGAGCAGTACTTC TRBV28 . TRBJ2-7 .
CASSSTSGRTYEQYF TGTGCCAGCAGCTCAACTAGCGGGAGGACCTACGAGCAGTACTTC TRBV7-9 . TRBJ2-7 TRBD2
CASSYSPLAGVNTQYF TGTGCCAGCAGTTACAGCCCACTAGCGGGAGTAAATACGCAGTATTTT TRBV6-6 . TRBJ2-3 TRBD2
CASSVASSYNEQFF TGTGCCAGCAGCGTGGCTAGCTCCTACAATGAGCAGTTCTTC TRBV11-2 . TRBJ2-1 .
CSVARGEETQYF TGCAGCGTTGCGAGGGGGGAAGAGACCCAGTACTTC TRBV29-1 . TRBJ2-5 .
CASSQNPDRGHDGYTF TGCGCCAGCAGCCAAAATCCCGACAGGGGGCATGATGGCTACACCTTC TRBV4-1 . TRBJ1-2 TRBD1
CASSSPGQNTGELFF TGTGCCAGCAGCTCTCCGGGACAAAACACCGGGGAGCTGTTTTTT TRBV27 . TRBJ2-2 .
CASSVVLGGEQFF TGTGCCAGCAGCGTAGTACTAGGGGGTGAGCAGTTCTTC TRBV9 once TRBJ2-1 .
CAISPSTDTQYF TGTGCCATCAGTCCTTCCACAGATACGCAGTATTTT TRBV10-3 . TRBJ2-3 .
CASSLAKSGGGRGTQYF TGTGCCAGCAGCTTAGCCAAGTCTGGGGGTGGGCGCGGGACCCAGTACTTC TRBV11-2 . TRBJ2-5 .
CAWSRASGYEQYF TGTGCCTGGAGTCGGGCTAGCGGCTACGAGCAGTACTTC TRBV30 . TRBJ2-7 TRBD2
CASSERAPTGKSTGELFF TGTGCCAGCAGTGAACGGGCCCCCACAGGGAAGTCTACCGGGGAGCTGTTTTTT TRBV6-1 . TRBJ2-2 .
CAALDLDGHTEAFF TGTGCAGCGCTTGACCTCGACGGGCACACTGAAGCTTTCTTT TRBV28 . TRBJ1-1 .
CASSPSGRATGELFF TGTGCCAGCAGTCCCAGCGGGAGGGCCACCGGGGAGCTGTTTTTT TRBV7-9 . TRBJ2-2 TRBD2
CASIDITDTQYF TGCGCCAGCATCGACATAACAGATACGCAGTATTTT TRBV5-1 . TRBJ2-3 .
CASSEGRQNTEAFF TGTGCCAGCAGTGAGGGTAGGCAGAACACTGAAGCTTTCTTT TRBV6-1 . TRBJ1-1 .
CASTTGTGVTGELFF TGTGCCAGCACCACCGGGACAGGGGTCACCGGGGAGCTGTTTTTT TRBV28 . TRBJ2-2 TRBD1
CSVGQKQETQYF TGCAGCGTGGGACAGAAGCAAGAGACCCAGTACTTC TRBV29-1 . TRBJ2-5 TRBD1
CASLYEQYF TGTGCCAGCTTATACGAGCAGTACTTC TRBV6-5 . TRBJ2-7 .
CASSKRTSGRRVTDTQYF TGTGCCAGCAGCAAGCGGACTAGCGGGAGGCGCGTCACAGATACGCAGTATTTT TRBV21-1 . TRBJ2-3 .
CASSLSSRVNEQYF TGTGCCAGCAGTTTATCAAGCAGGGTCAACGAGCAGTACTTC TRBV28 once TRBJ2-7 .
CASKGTGTLGANVLTF TGTGCCAGCAAGGGGACGGGGACGCTCGGGGCCAACGTCCTGACTTTC TRBV27 . TRBJ2-6 .